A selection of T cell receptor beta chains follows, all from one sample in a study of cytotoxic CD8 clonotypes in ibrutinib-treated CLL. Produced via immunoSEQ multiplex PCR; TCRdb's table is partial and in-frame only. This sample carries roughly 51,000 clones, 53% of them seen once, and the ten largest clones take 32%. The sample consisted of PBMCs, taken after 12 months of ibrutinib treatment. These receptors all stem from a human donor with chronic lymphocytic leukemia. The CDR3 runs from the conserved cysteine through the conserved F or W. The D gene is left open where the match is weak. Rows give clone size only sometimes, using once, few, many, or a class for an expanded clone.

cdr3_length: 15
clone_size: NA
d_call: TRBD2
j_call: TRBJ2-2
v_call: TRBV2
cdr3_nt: TGTGCCAGCAGTGAGAGGTGGGGGGGGACCGGGGAGCTGTTTTTT
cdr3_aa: CASSERWGGTGELFF

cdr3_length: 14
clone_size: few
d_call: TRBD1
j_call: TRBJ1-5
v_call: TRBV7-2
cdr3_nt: TGTGCCAGCAGCCGGGACAGAAAGGTCCAGCCCCAGCATTTT
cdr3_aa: CASSRDRKVQPQHF

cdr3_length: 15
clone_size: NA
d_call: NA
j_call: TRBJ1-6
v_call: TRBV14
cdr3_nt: TGTGCCAGCAGCCAAGACACCAGGTGGAATTCACCCCTCCACTTT
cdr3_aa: CASSQDTRWNSPLHF

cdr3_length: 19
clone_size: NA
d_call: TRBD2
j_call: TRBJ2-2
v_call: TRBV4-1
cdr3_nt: TGCGCCAGCAGCCAAGAGCGTAGACTTAGCGGGAGGTACACCGGGGAGCTGTTTTTT
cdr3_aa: CASSQERRLSGRYTGELFF

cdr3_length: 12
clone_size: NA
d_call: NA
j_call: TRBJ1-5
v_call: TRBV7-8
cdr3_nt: TGTGCCAGCAGCTTAAAGGGGCAGCCCCAGCATTTT
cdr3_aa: CASSLKGQPQHF

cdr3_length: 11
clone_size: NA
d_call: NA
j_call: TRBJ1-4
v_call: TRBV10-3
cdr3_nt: TGTGCCATCAGGGGGGACGGGGAACTGTTTTTT
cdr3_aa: CAIRGDGELFF

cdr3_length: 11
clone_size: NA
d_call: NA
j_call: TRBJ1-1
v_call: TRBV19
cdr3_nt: TGTGCCAGTAGTGCCGGGGTTGGAGCTTTCTTT
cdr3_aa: CASSAGVGAFF

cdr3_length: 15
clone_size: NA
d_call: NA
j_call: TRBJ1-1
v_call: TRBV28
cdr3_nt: TGTGCCAGCAGTCCCCCAAGGACTGGGAACACTGAAGCTTTCTTT
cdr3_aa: CASSPPRTGNTEAFF

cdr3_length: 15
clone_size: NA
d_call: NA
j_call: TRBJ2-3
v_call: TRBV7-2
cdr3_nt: TGTGCCAGCAGCTCGGACTACCTTAGCACAGATACGCAGTATTTT
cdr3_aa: CASSSDYLSTDTQYF

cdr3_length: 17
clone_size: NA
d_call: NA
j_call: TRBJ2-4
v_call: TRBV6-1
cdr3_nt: TGTGCCAGCAGTGAAGCGCTTCAACAGGTCGGCAAAAACATTCAGTACTTC
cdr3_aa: CASSEALQQVGKNIQYF

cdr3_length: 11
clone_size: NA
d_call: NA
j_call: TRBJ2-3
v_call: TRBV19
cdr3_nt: TGTGCCAGCCAGAACACAGATACGCAGTATTTT
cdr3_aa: CASQNTDTQYF

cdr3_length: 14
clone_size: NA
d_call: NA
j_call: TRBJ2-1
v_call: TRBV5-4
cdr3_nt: TGTGCCAGCAGCTTGGAGGGCGGGTTCAATGAGCAGTTCTTC
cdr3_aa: CASSLEGGFNEQFF

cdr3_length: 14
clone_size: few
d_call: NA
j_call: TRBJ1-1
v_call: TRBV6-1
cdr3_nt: TGTGCCAGCAGTGCATGGGCGAGGAACACTGAAGCTTTCTTT
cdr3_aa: CASSAWARNTEAFF

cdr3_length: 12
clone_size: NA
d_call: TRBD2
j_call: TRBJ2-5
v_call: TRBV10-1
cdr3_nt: TGCGCCATCTCGGCGGGGGTAAGGACCCAGTACTTC
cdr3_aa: CAISAGVRTQYF

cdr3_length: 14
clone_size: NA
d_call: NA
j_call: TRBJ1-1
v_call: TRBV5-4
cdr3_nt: TGTGCCAGCAGCCTGATACAGGGGAACACTGAAGCTTTCTTT
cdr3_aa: CASSLIQGNTEAFF

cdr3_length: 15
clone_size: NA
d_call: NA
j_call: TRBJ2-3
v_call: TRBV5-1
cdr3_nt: TGCGCCAGCAGCGCCGGGACTGGCTTCACAGATACGCAGTATTTT
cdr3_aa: CASSAGTGFTDTQYF

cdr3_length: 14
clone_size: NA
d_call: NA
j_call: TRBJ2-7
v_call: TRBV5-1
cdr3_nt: TGCGCCAGCAGTCCCGGGGGACCTGAGGACGAGCAGTACTTC
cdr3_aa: CASSPGGPEDEQYF

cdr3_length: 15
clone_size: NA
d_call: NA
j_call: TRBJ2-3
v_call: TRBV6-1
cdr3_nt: TGTGCCAGCAGTGGCCTCGGGTTAAGCACAGATACGCAGTATTTT
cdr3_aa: CASSGLGLSTDTQYF

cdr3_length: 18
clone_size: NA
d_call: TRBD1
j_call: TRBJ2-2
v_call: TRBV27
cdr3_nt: TGTGCCAGCAGTTTCCTGGGACAGGGGGAAGAGGGGGCCGGGGAGCTGTTTTTT
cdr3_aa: CASSFLGQGEEGAGELFF

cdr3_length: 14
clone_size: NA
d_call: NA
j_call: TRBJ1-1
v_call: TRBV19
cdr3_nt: TGTGCCAGTCATATAAGGGGCTCTCCGGGGGGAGCTTTCTTT
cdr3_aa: CASHIRGSPGGAFF

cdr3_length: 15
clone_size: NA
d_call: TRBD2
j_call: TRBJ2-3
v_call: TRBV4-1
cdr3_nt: TGCGCCAGCAGACCCCAGCGGGACAGCACAGATACGCAGTATTTT
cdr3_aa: CASRPQRDSTDTQYF

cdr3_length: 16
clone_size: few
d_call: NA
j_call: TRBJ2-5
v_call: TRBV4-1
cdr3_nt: TGCGCCAGCAGCCAAGAGCTGGGGTCGGGACAAGAGACCCAGTACTTC
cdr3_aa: CASSQELGSGQETQYF

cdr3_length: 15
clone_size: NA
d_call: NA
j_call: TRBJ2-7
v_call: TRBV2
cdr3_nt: TGTGCCAGCAGTGAATTCCGGGCTCCCGCGGTAGAGCAGTACTTC
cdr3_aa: CASSEFRAPAVEQYF

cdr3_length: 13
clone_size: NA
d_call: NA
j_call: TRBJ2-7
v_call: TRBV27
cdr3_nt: TGTGCCAGCAGACCCGGGGATCTCTACGAGCAGTACTTC
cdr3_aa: CASRPGDLYEQYF

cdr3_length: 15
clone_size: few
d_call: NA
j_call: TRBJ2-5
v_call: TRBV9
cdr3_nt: TGTGCCAGCAGCGTTAATGGGGAGGTGTGGGAGACCCAGTACTTC
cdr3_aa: CASSVNGEVWETQYF

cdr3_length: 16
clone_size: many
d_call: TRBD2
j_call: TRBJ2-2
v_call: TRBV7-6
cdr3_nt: TGTGCCAGCAGCTGGACGAGCGGGAGCCCCACCGGGGAGCTGTTTTTT
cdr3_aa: CASSWTSGSPTGELFF

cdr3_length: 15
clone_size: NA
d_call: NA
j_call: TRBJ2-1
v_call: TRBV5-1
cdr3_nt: TGCGCCAGCAGCTTGGACTGGACAACCTACAATGAGCAGTTCTTC
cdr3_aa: CASSLDWTTYNEQFF

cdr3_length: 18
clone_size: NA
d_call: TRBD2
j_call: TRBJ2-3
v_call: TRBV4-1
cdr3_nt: TGCGCCAGCAGTCTGATTTCTAGCGGGAGGGGTAATGGCGATACGCAGTATTTT
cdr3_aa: CASSLISSGRGNGDTQYF

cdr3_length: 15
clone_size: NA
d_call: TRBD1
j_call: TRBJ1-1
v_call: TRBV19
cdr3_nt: TGTGCCAGTAGTACAATACAGGGGGCGGACACTGAAGCTTTCTTT
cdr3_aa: CASSTIQGADTEAFF